This T cell receptor (beta chain) was documented in a study of CD8+CD57+ T cells in acquired aplastic anemia. Trimming removed 5 bases at V and 0 bases at J, with 10 bases between. Germline CDR1 SGHVS, CDR2 FNYEAQ. The CDR3 consists of 15 residues. An expansion of CD8+CD57+ cells by flow cytometry had been shown in patients chosen for sequencing. Of note for this clonotype: Its antigen is still unknown.

The template for TCR beta VDJ and CDR3 sequence profiling was genomic DNA. One entry per CDR3 protein results from TCRdb running MiXCR on the reads. The repertoire consists of about 160,000 distinct CDR3 sequences, with 71% occurring once and the leading ten covering approximately 48%. Points from the study as a whole: Patients and controls had in common 25 to 30 CD8+ CDR3 sequences.

Specimen: sorted CD4+, CD8+, or CD8+CD57+ T cells (not recorded which) from PBMCs. This TCR came from a human donor with aplastic anemia. The chain carries TRBV7-6 and TRBJ2-2; no definite D call. The CDR3 DNA sequence: TGTGCCAGCAGCCCCAGGCTATCGAACACCGGGGAGCTGTTTTTT. The encoded protein is CASSPRLSNTGELFF.